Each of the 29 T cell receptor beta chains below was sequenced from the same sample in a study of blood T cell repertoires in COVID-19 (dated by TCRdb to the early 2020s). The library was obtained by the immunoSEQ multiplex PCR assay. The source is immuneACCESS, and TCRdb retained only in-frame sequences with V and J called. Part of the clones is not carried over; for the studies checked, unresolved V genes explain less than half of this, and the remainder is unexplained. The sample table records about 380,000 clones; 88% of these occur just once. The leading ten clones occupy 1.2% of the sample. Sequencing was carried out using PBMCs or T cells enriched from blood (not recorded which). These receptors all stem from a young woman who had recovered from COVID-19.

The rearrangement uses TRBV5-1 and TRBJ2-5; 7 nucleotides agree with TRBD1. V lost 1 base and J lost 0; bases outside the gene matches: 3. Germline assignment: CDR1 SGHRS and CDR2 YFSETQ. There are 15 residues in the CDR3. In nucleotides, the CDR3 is TGCGCCAGCAGCTTGACCGGACAGGACCAAGAGACCCAGTACTTC. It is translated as CASSLTGQDQETQYF.

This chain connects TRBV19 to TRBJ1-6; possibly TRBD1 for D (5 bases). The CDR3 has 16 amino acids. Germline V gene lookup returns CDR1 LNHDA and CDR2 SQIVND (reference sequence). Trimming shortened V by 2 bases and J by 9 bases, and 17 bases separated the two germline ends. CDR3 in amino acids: CASSISQGNVGSPLHF. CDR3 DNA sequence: TGTGCCAGTAGTATAAGCCAGGGCAATGTTGGTTCACCCCTCCACTTT.

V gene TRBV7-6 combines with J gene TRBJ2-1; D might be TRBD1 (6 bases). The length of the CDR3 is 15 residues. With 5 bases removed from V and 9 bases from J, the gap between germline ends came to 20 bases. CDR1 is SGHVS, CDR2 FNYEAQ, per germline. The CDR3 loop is CASSPPRGMAIEQFF. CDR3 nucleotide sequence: TGTGCCAGCAGCCCTCCTAGGGGGATGGCAATTGAGCAGTTCTTC.

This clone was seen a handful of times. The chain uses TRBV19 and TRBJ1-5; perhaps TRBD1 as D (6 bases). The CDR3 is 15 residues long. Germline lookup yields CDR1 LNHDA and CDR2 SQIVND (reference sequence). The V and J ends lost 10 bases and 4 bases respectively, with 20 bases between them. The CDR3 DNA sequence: TGTGCCACTTACCCAGGCGGGGGGCGGAATCAGCCCCAGCATTTT. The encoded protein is CATYPGGGRNQPQHF.

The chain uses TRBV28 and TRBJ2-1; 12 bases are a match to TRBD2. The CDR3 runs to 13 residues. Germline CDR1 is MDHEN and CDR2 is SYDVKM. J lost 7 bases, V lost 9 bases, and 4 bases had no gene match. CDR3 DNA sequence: TGTGCCAGTAGACTAGCGGGGGTGAATGAGCAGTTCTTC. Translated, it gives CASRLAGVNEQFF.

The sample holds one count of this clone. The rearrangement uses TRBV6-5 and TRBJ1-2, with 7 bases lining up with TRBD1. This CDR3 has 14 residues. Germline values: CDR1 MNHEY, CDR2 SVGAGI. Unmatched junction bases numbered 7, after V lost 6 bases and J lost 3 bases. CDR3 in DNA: TGTGCCAGCAGCTACAGGGGTGGGGACTATGGCTACACCTTC. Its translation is CASSYRGGDYGYTF.

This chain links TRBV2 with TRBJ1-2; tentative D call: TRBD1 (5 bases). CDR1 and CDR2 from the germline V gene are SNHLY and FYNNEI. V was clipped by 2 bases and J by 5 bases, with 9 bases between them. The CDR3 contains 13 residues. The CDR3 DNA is TGTGCCAGCAGTGAAACGGGGGATTATGGCTACACCTTC. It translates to CASSETGDYGYTF.

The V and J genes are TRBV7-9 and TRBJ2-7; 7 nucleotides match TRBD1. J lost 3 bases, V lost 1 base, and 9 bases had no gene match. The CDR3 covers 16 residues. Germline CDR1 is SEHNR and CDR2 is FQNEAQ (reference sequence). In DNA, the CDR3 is TGTGCCAGCAGCTTAGAACCGACAGGGAGTCTCTACGAGCAGTACTTC. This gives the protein CASSLEPTGSLYEQYF.

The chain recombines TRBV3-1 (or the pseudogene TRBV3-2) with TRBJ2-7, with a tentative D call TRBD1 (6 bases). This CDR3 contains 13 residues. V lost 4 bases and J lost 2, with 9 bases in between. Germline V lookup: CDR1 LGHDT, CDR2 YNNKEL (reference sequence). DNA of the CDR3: TGTGCCAGCAGCCTATCAGGGGCCTACGAGCAGTACTTC. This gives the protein CASSLSGAYEQYF.

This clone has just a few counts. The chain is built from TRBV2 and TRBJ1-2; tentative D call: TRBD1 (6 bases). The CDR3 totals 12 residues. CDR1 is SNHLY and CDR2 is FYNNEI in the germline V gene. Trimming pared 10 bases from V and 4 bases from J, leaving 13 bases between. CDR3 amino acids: CAKRGRGYGYTF. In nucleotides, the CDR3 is TGTGCCAAGAGGGGGAGAGGCTATGGCTACACCTTC.

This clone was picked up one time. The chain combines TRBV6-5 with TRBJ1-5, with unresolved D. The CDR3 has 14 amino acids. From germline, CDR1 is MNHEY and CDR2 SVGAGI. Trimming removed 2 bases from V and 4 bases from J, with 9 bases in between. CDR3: CASSYGRDNQPQHF. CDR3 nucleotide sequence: TGTGCCAGCAGTTACGGTCGGGATAATCAGCCCCAGCATTTT.

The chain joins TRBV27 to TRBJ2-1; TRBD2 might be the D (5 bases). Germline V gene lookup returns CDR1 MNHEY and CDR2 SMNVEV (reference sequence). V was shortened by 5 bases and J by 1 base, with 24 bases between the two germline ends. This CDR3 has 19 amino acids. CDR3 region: CASSLIPGGLAKSYNEQFF. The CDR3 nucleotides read TGTGCCAGCAGTCTCATCCCGGGCGGACTGGCCAAGTCCTACAATGAGCAGTTCTTC.

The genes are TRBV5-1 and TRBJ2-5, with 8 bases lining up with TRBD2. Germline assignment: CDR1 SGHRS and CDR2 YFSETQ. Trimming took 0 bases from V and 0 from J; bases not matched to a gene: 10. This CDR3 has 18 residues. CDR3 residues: CASSLAPVSGGYQETQYF. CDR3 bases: TGCGCCAGCAGCTTGGCGCCTGTCAGCGGGGGTTACCAAGAGACCCAGTACTTC.

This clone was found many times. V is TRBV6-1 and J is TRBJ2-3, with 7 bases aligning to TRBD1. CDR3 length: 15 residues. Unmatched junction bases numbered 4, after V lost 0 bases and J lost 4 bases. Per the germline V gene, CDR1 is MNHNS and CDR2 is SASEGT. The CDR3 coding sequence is TGTGCCAGCAGTGAAGCGAAAGGGGGCCCAGATACGCAGTATTTT. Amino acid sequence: CASSEAKGGPDTQYF.

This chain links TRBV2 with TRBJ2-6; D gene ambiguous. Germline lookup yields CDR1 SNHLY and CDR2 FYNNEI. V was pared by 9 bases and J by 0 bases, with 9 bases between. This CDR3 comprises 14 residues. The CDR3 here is CASEQRSGANVLTF. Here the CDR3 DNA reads TGTGCCAGTGAGCAGCGCTCTGGGGCCAACGTCCTGACTTTC.

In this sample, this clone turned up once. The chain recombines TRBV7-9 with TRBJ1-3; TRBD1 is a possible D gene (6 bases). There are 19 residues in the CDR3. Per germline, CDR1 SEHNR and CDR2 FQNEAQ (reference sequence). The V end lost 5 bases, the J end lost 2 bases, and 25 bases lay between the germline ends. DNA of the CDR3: TGTGCCAGCAGCGCCAGATACAGGCCAGGGGAATCAACTGGAAACACCATATATTTT. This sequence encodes CASSARYRPGESTGNTIYF. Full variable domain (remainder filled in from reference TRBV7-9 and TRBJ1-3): DTGVSQNPRHKITKRGQNVTFRCDPISEHNRLYWYRQTLGQGPEFLTYFQNEAQLEKSRLLSDRFSAERPKGSFSTLEIQRTEQGDSAMYLCASSARYRPGESTGNTIYFGEGSWLTVV.

The CDR3 coding sequence is TGTGCCGGAGGACTGTCTCAAGAGACCCAGTACTTC. Protein sequence: CAGGLSQETQYF. The V call is TRBV2, the J call TRBJ2-5, with D tentatively TRBD2 (5 bases). V was shortened by 11 bases and J by 2 bases, with 12 bases between the two germline ends. Germline lookup yields CDR1 SNHLY and CDR2 FYNNEI. CDR3 size: 12 residues.

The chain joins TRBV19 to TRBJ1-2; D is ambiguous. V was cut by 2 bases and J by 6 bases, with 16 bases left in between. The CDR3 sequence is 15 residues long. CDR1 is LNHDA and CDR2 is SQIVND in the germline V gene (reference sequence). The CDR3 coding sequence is TGTGCCAGTAGTATATCCCCGAGGGATCCAGATGGCTACACCTTC. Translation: CASSISPRDPDGYTF.

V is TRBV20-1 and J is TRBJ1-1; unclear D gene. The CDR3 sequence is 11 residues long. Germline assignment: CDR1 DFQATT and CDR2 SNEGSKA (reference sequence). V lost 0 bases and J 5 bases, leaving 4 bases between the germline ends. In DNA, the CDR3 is TGCAGTGCTAGAGAGGAGACTGAAGCTTTCTTT. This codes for CSAREETEAFF.

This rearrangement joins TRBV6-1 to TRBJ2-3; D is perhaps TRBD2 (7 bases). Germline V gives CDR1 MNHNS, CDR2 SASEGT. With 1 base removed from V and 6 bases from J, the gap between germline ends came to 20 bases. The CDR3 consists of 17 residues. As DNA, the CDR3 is TGTGCCAGCAGTGAAGTGGTGGGGTCACGGGGGGCGGATACGCAGTATTTT. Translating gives CASSEVVGSRGADTQYF.

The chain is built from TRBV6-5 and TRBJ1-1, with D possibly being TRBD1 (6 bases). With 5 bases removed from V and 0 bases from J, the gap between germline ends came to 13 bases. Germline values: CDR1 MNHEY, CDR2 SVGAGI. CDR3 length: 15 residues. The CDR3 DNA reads TGTGCCAGCAGTCCCCTGGACAGATTGAACACTGAAGCTTTCTTT. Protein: CASSPLDRLNTEAFF.

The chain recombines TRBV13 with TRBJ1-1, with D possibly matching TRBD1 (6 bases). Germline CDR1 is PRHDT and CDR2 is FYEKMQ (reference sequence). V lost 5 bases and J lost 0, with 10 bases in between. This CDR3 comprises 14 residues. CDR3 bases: TGTGCCAGCAGCACCGACAGGATGAACACTGAAGCTTTCTTT. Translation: CASSTDRMNTEAFF.

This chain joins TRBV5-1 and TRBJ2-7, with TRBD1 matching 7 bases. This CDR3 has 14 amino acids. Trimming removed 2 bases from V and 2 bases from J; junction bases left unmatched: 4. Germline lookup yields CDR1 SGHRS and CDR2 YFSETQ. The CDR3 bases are TGCGCCAGCAGCTTAACAGGGGAGACCTACGAGCAGTACTTC. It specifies CASSLTGETYEQYF.

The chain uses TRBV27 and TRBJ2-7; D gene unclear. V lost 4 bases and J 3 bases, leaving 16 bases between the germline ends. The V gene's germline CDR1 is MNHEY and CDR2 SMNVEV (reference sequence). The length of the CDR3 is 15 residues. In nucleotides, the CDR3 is TGTGCCAGCAGTTACCCAGGTCGGCACCACTACGAGCAGTACTTC. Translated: CASSYPGRHHYEQYF.

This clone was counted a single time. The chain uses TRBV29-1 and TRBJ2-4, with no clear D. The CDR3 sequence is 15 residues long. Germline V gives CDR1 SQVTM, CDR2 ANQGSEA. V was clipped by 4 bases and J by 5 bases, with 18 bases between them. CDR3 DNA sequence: TGCAGCGTTGTTTATAACGGCGGATCCCAAAACATTCAGTACTTC. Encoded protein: CSVVYNGGSQNIQYF.

The CDR3 loop is CASSDRVHGYTF. In DNA, the CDR3 is TGTGCCAGCAGTGACAGGGTTCATGGCTACACCTTC. The chain carries TRBV6-1 and TRBJ1-2, with D maybe TRBD1 (5 bases). Trimming removed 3 bases from V and 6 bases from J, with 8 bases in between. The CDR3 has 12 residues. The germline CDR1 and CDR2 sequences are MNHNS and SASEGT.

CDR3 in amino acids: CASSGQGGSYNEQFF. The CDR3 DNA is TGTGCCAGCAGCGGCCAGGGGGGCTCCTACAATGAGCAGTTCTTC. This chain connects TRBV9 to TRBJ2-1, with D possibly being TRBD1 (7 bases). V lost 3 bases and J lost 0, with 10 bases in between. The CDR3 covers 15 residues. From germline, CDR1 is SGDLS and CDR2 YYNGEE.

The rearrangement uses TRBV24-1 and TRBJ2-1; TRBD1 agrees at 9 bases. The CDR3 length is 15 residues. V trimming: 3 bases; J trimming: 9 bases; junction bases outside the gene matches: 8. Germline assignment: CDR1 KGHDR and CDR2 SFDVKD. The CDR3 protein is CATSDAGTGFFEQFF. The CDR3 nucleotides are TGTGCCACCAGTGATGCCGGGACAGGGTTTTTTGAGCAGTTCTTC.

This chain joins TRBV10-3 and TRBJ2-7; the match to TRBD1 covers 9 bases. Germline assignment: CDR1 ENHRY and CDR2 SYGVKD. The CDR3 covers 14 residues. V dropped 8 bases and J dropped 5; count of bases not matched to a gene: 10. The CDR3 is CAIRNDRGIDEQYF. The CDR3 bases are TGTGCCATCCGAAACGACAGGGGGATCGACGAGCAGTACTTC.